This T cell receptor (beta chain) is from a study of CD8 T cells in ankylosing spondylitis (dated by TCRdb to the late 2010s). Describing the broader study: To find TCR variants linked to disease, the study profiled T cell receptor beta repertoires in ankylosing spondylitis patients and healthy donors. The whole study cohort included over 85 healthy donors and 20 to 30 ankylosing spondylitis patients. Peripheral blood was sampled, and synovial fluid was additionally collected from ankylosing spondylitis patients.

This clonotype was counted a few times. The antigen it recognizes is unknown. Nothing much larger sits one base from this clone, and base qualities are not available. Broader findings and caveats from the paper: In peripheral blood, the disease-linked clones were found at relatively low frequencies and had a CD8+ phenotype. The disease-linked clones were reported as significantly enriched in matched synovial fluid samples from ankylosing spondylitis patients. A TCR beta motif made up of several highly homologous amino acid variants appeared to be characteristic of blood from ankylosing spondylitis patients. Some motif variants had previously been reported in the synovial fluid and blood of reactive arthritis patients, which suggests shared mechanisms of disease initiation.

Instrument on record: Illumina HiSeq 2500. TCR beta libraries were prepared by quantitative 5'-RACE with molecular barcodes. In the authors' own workflow: To identify disease-linked TCR variants, a new computational method was used, one built on a probabilistic model of VDJ rearrangement. TCRdb trimmed public reads at Q25 via fastp, called clones via MiXCR and kept in-frame beta chains. Entries are consolidated by CDR3 protein sequence, retaining the most common genes and DNA. TCRdb, not the original authors, processed these V and J calls. The sample table holds 200,000 or so distinct CDR3 sequences, of which approximately 12% were seen once. Roughly 11% of the sample lies in the top ten. Unmatched junction bases come to 5, with V trimmed by 3 bases and J by 1 base. The CDR3 spans 14 residues, from the cysteine through the phenylalanine. Kept here is only the CDR3 DNA, which spans 42 bases and is read in frame from base 1. The germline V gene (reference sequence) provides CDR1 DFQATT and CDR2 SNEGSKA.

The receptor was derived from a female donor with ankylosing spondylitis or in good health (not recorded which). The sample was blood, either unsorted or a sorted T cell fraction (not recorded which). The chain uses TRBV20-1 and TRBJ2-7; 8 central nucleotides agree with TRBD1. CDR3 reads: CSASAGGASYEQYF. The DNA sequence is as follows: TGCAGTGCTAGTGCAGGGGGCGCGTCCTACGAGCAGTACTTC.